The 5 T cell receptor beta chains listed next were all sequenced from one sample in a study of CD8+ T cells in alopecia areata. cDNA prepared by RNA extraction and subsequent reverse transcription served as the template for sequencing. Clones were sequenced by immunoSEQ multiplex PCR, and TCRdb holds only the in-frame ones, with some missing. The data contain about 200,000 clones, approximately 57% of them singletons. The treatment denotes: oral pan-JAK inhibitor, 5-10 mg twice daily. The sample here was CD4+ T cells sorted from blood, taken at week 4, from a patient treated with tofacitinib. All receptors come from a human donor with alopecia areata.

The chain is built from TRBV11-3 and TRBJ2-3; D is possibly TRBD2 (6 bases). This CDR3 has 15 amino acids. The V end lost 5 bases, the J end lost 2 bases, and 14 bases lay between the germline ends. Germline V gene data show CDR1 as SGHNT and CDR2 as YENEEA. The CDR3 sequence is CASSLGDSNTDTQYF. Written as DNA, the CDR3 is TGTGCCAGCAGCCTAGGGGACTCCAACACAGATACGCAGTATTTT.

For the CDR3, the DNA is TGTGCCTGGAGTGTGACCAAAAACATTCAGTACTTC. It is translated as CAWSVTKNIQYF. V and J are TRBV30 and TRBJ2-4; no clear D gene. Germline CDR1 reads GTSNPN; CDR2 reads SVGIG (reference sequence). There are 12 residues in the CDR3. Trimming removed 0 bases at V and 2 bases at J, with 2 bases between.

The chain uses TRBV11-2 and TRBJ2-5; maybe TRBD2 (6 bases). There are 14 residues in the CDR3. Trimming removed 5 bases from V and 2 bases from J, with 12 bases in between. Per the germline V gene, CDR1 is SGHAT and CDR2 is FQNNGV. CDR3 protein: CASSKAGLQETQYF. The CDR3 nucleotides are TGTGCCAGCAGCAAGGCGGGACTTCAAGAGACCCAGTACTTC.

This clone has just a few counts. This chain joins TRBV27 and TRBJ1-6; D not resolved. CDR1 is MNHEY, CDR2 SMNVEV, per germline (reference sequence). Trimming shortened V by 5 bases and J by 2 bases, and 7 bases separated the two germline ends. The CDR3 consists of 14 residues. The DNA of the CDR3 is TGTGCCAGCAGTCCCGGGACCTATAATTCACCCCTCCACTTT. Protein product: CASSPGTYNSPLHF.

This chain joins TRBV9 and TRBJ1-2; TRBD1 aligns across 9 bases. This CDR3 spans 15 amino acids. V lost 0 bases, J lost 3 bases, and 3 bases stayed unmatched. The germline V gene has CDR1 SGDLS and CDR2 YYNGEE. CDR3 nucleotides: TGTGCCAGCAGCGTAGAGGGACAGGGCGACTATGGCTACACCTTC. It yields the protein CASSVEGQGDYGYTF. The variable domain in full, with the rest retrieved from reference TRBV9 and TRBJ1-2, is DSGVTQTPKHLITATGQRVTLRCSPRSGDLSVYWYQQSLDQGLQFLIQYYNGEERAKGNILERFSAQQFPDLHSELNLSSLELGDSALYFCASSVEGQGDYGYTFGSGTRLTVV.